The 32 T cell receptor beta chains given below trace back to one sample, sequenced in a study of blood T cell repertoires in COVID-19. Method: immunoSEQ multiplex PCR; TCRdb's copy keeps in-frame clones and lacks some. The sample lists 45,000 to 60,000 clones; approximately 85% were seen once. The sample comprised peripheral blood. These receptors all come from a human donor in a cohort sampled during active COVID-19.

The chain links TRBV7-2 to TRBJ1-3, with D maybe TRBD1 (6 bases). This CDR3 comprises 14 residues. V lost 5 bases to trimming and J lost 5 bases, with 13 bases between them. In germline, CDR1 is SGHTA, CDR2 FQGNSA. This CDR3 is CASSPEGGRNTIYF. Here the CDR3 DNA reads TGTGCCAGCAGCCCTGAGGGGGGGAGAAACACCATATATTTT.

This clone was found once. The V gene is TRBV10-2, the J gene TRBJ2-7; 8 bases line up with TRBD2. The CDR3 consists of 15 residues. Trimming at V came to 6 bases and at J to 2 bases, leaving 9 bases not matched to a gene. CDR1 is WSHSY, CDR2 SAAADI, per germline. The CDR3 sequence is CASRGPGLETYEQYF. The CDR3 nucleotides read TGCGCCAGCAGGGGACCGGGACTAGAGACCTACGAGCAGTACTTC.

The chain joins TRBV11-2 to TRBJ1-1, with TRBD1 as a possible D gene (5 bases). This CDR3 spans 16 amino acids. Per germline, CDR1 SGHAT and CDR2 FQNNGV. V shed 5 bases and J shed 0 bases, with 16 bases lying between them. CDR3 region: CASSLLTTVLNTEAFF. CDR3 nucleotides: TGTGCCAGCAGCCTACTTACGACAGTGCTGAACACTGAAGCTTTCTTT. Full variable domain (missing parts from reference TRBV11-2 and TRBJ1-1): EAGVAQSPRYKIIEKRQSVAFWCNPISGHATLYWYQQILGQGPKLLIQFQNNGVVDDSQLPKDRFSAERLKGVDSTLKIQPAKLEDSAVYLCASSLLTTVLNTEAFFGQGTRLTVV.

V gene TRBV30 combines with J gene TRBJ2-7; 9 nucleotides match TRBD1. The CDR3 is 14 amino acids. With V trimmed by 1 base and J by 6 bases, 7 bases remained unmatched. Germline V lookup: CDR1 GTSNPN, CDR2 SVGIG (reference sequence). The CDR3 DNA sequence: TGTGCCTGGAGTGCTCCGGGGACAGGGCTCGAGCAGTACTTC. Translated: CAWSAPGTGLEQYF.

The chain employs TRBV7-8 and TRBJ2-7; D may be TRBD1 (6 bases). This CDR3 region has 14 residues. Germline-derived CDR1 and CDR2 are SGHVS and FQNEAQ. Trimming left V 0 bases short and J 9 bases short, with 15 bases between. CDR3 amino acids: CASSLARQVLGQYF. The DNA for the CDR3 is TGTGCCAGCAGCTTAGCGCGACAGGTCCTCGGGCAGTACTTC.

This sequence joins TRBV4-1 and TRBJ2-6; TRBD1 aligns across 7 bases. Trimming cost V 0 bases and J 0 bases; bases outside gene matches: 5. The CDR3 consists of 18 residues. Looked up from germline, CDR1 is MGHRA and CDR2 is YSYEKL. CDR3 sequence (DNA): TGCGCCAGCAGCCAAGATCCCGGGACAGCCTCTGGGGCCAACGTCCTGACTTTC. It yields the protein CASSQDPGTASGANVLTF.

The rearrangement links TRBV5-1 to TRBJ2-7, with 10 bases identical to TRBD1. The CDR3 runs to 13 residues. The germline V gene has CDR1 SGHRS and CDR2 YFSETQ. J gave up 1 base and V 5 bases, and 0 bases lay outside the gene matches. The CDR3 reads CASRGQGSYEQYF. The CDR3 region has the DNA TGCGCCAGCAGGGGACAGGGGTCCTACGAGCAGTACTTC. Filled out from reference TRBV5-1 and TRBJ2-7, the complete variable domain reads KAGVTQTPRYLIKTRGQQVTLSCSPISGHRSVSWYQQTPGQGLQFLFEYFSETQRNKGNFPGRFSGRQFSNSRSEMNVSTLELGDSALYLCASRGQGSYEQYFGPGTRLTVT.

The chain has TRBV5-1 and TRBJ2-3; 9 bases line up with TRBD1. The germline V gene has CDR1 SGHRS and CDR2 YFSETQ. The CDR3 contains 15 residues. The trim removed 2 bases at V and 4 bases at J, leaving 5 bases unmatched. The CDR3 DNA is TGCGCCAGCAGCTTCGACAGGGGGTTTGCAGATACGCAGTATTTT. Its protein product is CASSFDRGFADTQYF.

Here the CDR3 reads CASSPSTGGRSNEQFF. DNA for the CDR3: TGTGCCAGCTCACCATCCACGGGAGGGCGGAGTAATGAGCAGTTCTTC. The chain combines TRBV18 with TRBJ2-1; 8 bases match TRBD2. This CDR3 contains 16 residues. Germline CDR1 and CDR2: KGHSH and LQKENI. Trimming took 2 bases from V and 7 from J; bases not matched to a gene: 10.

This rearrangement joins TRBV5-1 to TRBJ1-1, with a tentative D call TRBD1 (5 bases). CDR3 size: 16 residues. Trimming left V 5 bases short and J 0 bases short, with 17 bases between. Germline CDR1 reads SGHRS; CDR2 reads YFSETQ. In DNA, the CDR3 is TGCGCCAGCAGGCTGAGGAGTGGGGCTGTGAACACTGAAGCTTTCTTT. This codes for CASRLRSGAVNTEAFF.

The rearrangement joins TRBV7-9 to TRBJ1-5; tentative D call: TRBD1 (6 bases). This CDR3 contains 16 residues. Germline V gives CDR1 SEHNR, CDR2 FQNEAQ (reference sequence). V lost 1 base to trimming and J lost 2 bases, with 12 bases between them. The CDR3 is CASSLVGGAGNQPQHF. As DNA, the CDR3 is TGTGCCAGCAGCTTAGTTGGGGGCGCGGGCAATCAGCCCCAGCATTTT.

The chain links TRBV30 to TRBJ2-5, with a tentative D call TRBD1 (6 bases). The length of the CDR3 is 14 residues. Per the germline V gene, CDR1 is GTSNPN and CDR2 is SVGIG (reference sequence). Trimming removed 0 bases at V and 2 bases at J, with 10 bases between. The CDR3 reads CAWSVTRGQETQYF. The CDR3 DNA reads TGTGCCTGGAGTGTAACAAGGGGGCAAGAGACCCAGTACTTC.

This clone was recorded a few times. The rearrangement links TRBV29-1 to TRBJ2-1; 7 bases line up with TRBD1. V lost 1 base and J lost 5; bases outside the gene matches: 2. The CDR3 is made up of 13 amino acids. From germline, CDR1 is SQVTM and CDR2 ANQGSEA. CDR3 sequence reads: CSVEGQGDNEQFF. As DNA, the CDR3 is TGCAGCGTTGAAGGGCAGGGGGACAATGAGCAGTTCTTC.

This chain connects TRBV14 to TRBJ2-5; D is undetermined. This CDR3 comprises 14 residues. The germline V and J ends were trimmed by 0 bases and 8 bases, with 13 bases remaining between them. Germline values: CDR1 SGHDN, CDR2 FVKESK. The CDR3 loop reads CASSQEAGGYTQYF. CDR3 DNA: TGTGCCAGCAGCCAAGAAGCCGGCGGTTACACCCAGTACTTC.

J is TRBJ1-1 and V is TRBV18, with 9 bases that match TRBD1. The CDR3 covers 14 residues. CDR1 is KGHSH, CDR2 LQKENI, per germline. V was clipped by 4 bases and J by 1 base; unmatched bases: 1. CDR3 DNA sequence: TGTGCCAGCTCACGGGACAGGGAGAACACTGAAGCTTTCTTT. Translated: CASSRDRENTEAFF. Full variable domain (missing parts from reference TRBV18 and TRBJ1-1): NAGVMQNPRHLVRRRGQEARLRCSPMKGHSHVYWYRQLPEEGLKFMVYLQKENIIDESGMPKERFSAEFPKEGPSILRIQQVVRGDSAAYFCASSRDRENTEAFFGQGTRLTVV.

This sequence joins TRBV20-1 and TRBJ2-5, with 8 bases aligning to TRBD1. There are 14 residues in the CDR3. Germline trimming cut 6 bases from V and 5 bases from J; bases unmatched to any gene: 11. The germline V gene encodes CDR1 DFQATT and CDR2 SNEGSKA (reference sequence). The CDR3 spells CSASLRGRGETQYF. The DNA of the CDR3 is TGCAGTGCGAGTCTCAGGGGGCGCGGGGAGACCCAGTACTTC.

The V gene is TRBV18, the J gene TRBJ2-2, with D perhaps matching TRBD2 (5 bases). The CDR3 is made up of 14 amino acids. Germline lookup yields CDR1 KGHSH and CDR2 LQKENI. The V and J ends lost 3 bases and 4 bases respectively, with 9 bases between them. CDR3 sequence: CASSPTTGTGELFF. The CDR3 DNA follows: TGTGCCAGCTCACCGACTACGGGCACCGGGGAGCTGTTTTTT.

This chain links TRBV27 with TRBJ2-1, with TRBD2 matching over 8 bases. This CDR3 has 16 residues. The trim removed 6 bases at V and 4 bases at J, leaving 11 bases unmatched. The germline CDR1 and CDR2 sequences are MNHEY and SMNVEV (reference sequence). Here the CDR3 reads CASSKRELRAYNEQFF. Here the CDR3 DNA reads TGTGCCAGCAGCAAGCGGGAGCTTCGGGCGTACAATGAGCAGTTCTTC.

This chain links TRBV20-1 with TRBJ2-4, with 8 nucleotides matching TRBD1. The J segment lost 8 bases and the V segment lost 3 bases, leaving 9 bases of the junction unmatched. CDR1 is DFQATT and CDR2 is SNEGSKA in the germline V gene (reference sequence). CDR3 length: 14 amino acids. The CDR3 DNA follows: TGCAGTGCTAGTGCTAGGACAGGGATTTACATTCAGTACTTC. Its translation: CSASARTGIYIQYF.

CDR3 residues: CASSDAGQEKLFF. CDR3 nucleotide sequence: TGTGCCAGCAGCGATGCGGGCCAAGAAAAACTGTTTTTT. The chain couples TRBV9 to TRBJ1-4; D remains unclear. The CDR3 runs to 13 residues. Looked up from germline, CDR1 is SGDLS and CDR2 is YYNGEE. Trimming took 3 bases from V and 8 from J, leaving 11 bases between them.

The chain carries TRBV3-1 (or the pseudogene TRBV3-2) and TRBJ2-7; D might be TRBD1 (5 bases). V dropped 4 bases and J dropped 1 base, with 11 bases sitting between them. There are 14 residues in the CDR3. Germline V gives CDR1 LGHDT, CDR2 YNNKEL (reference sequence). For the CDR3, the DNA is TGTGCCAGCAGCCCCGGGCAGGGATCCTACGAGCAGTACTTC. It is translated as CASSPGQGSYEQYF.

This rearrangement joins TRBV5-1 to TRBJ2-7, with 8 bases fitting TRBD2. In germline, CDR1 is SGHRS, CDR2 YFSETQ. Unmatched junction bases numbered 12, after V lost 5 bases and J lost 5 bases. This CDR3 comprises 15 residues. The CDR3 loop reads CASSSGRAGVDEQYF. In DNA form, the CDR3 reads TGCGCCAGCAGTTCCGGGAGGGCAGGGGTGGACGAGCAGTACTTC.

The J gene is TRBJ2-7, the V gene TRBV6-5, with TRBD2 identical over 10 bases. The CDR3 runs to 15 residues. The V gene's germline CDR1 is MNHEY and CDR2 SVGAGI. Trimming removed 8 bases from V and 3 bases from J; junction bases left unmatched: 10. The CDR3 region has the DNA TGTGCCAGCGCCAACCGCCTAGCGGGAGACTACGAGCAGTACTTC. Translation gives CASANRLAGDYEQYF.

The V call is TRBV9, the J call TRBJ2-7; tentative D call: TRBD1 (5 bases). V was shortened by 0 bases and J by 7 bases, with 14 bases between the two germline ends. Germline V gives CDR1 SGDLS, CDR2 YYNGEE. The CDR3 sequence is 14 residues long. The CDR3 nucleotides are TGTGCCAGCAGCGTAGGGCAGTTCTCAGGGGAGCAGTACTTC. The encoded protein is CASSVGQFSGEQYF. The full variable domain, rest sourced from reference TRBV9 and TRBJ2-7, is DSGVTQTPKHLITATGQRVTLRCSPRSGDLSVYWYQQSLDQGLQFLIQYYNGEERAKGNILERFSAQQFPDLHSELNLSSLELGDSALYFCASSVGQFSGEQYFGPGTRLTVT.

The rearrangement joins TRBV28 to TRBJ2-1, with a tentative D call TRBD1 (6 bases). The length of the CDR3 is 15 residues. The V and J ends lost 3 bases and 3 bases respectively, with 12 bases between them. Germline CDR1 reads MDHEN; CDR2 reads SYDVKM. The DNA of the CDR3 is TGTGCCAGCAGTTTCGTGGGGGCTAACTACAATGAGCAGTTCTTC. This sequence encodes CASSFVGANYNEQFF.

This chain links TRBV24-1 with TRBJ2-3; 8 bases match TRBD1. This CDR3 is 14 amino acids long. V was clipped by 9 bases and J by 4 bases; unmatched bases: 8. CDR1 KGHDR and CDR2 SFDVKD come from the germline V gene. The CDR3 loop is CATRGQETADTQYF. CDR3 coding DNA: TGTGCCACCCGGGGACAGGAAACGGCAGATACGCAGTATTTT.

This clone was detected only a few times. V usage is TRBV30 and J usage is TRBJ1-5; TRBD1 is a possible D gene (5 bases). The CDR3 runs 12 residues. Trimming shortened V by 1 base and J by 7 bases, and 8 bases separated the two germline ends. Germline loops: CDR1 GTSNPN, CDR2 SVGIG (reference sequence). CDR3 sequence reads: CAWSEPGQPQHF. In nucleotides, the CDR3 is TGTGCCTGGAGTGAACCAGGGCAGCCCCAGCATTTT.

This chain connects TRBV5-1 to TRBJ2-7; 7 bases align to TRBD2. J gave up 1 base and V 1 base, and 5 bases lay outside the gene matches. The CDR3 has 15 amino acids. Germline-derived CDR1 and CDR2 are SGHRS and YFSETQ. The CDR3 sequence: CASSLFAGESYEQYF. DNA of the CDR3: TGCGCCAGCAGCTTGTTTGCGGGAGAGTCCTACGAGCAGTACTTC.

This clone was counted between two and nine times. Because the CDR3's place on the DNA is in doubt, the DNA is left out and the CDR3 is given as listed by TCRdb. This chain joins TRBV6-4 and TRBJ2-1; the D call in the table, TRBD2, was not verified against the DNA. With termini counted, the CDR3 has 13 amino acids. Germline CDR1 reads MRHNA; CDR2 reads SNTAGT. CDR3 sequence reads: CASSSSSSDEQFF.

This clone has a handful of counts. The chain joins TRBV6-5 to TRBJ2-2; 7 nucleotides agree with TRBD2. With 4 bases clipped from V and 5 bases from J, the junction kept 4 bases outside the gene matches. Germline values: CDR1 MNHEY, CDR2 SVGAGI. This CDR3 has 14 residues. In nucleotides, the CDR3 is TGTGCCAGCAGTTCGACCGGGGGGACCGGGGAGCTGTTTTTT. It specifies CASSSTGGTGELFF.

This rearrangement joins TRBV18 to TRBJ1-1, with 9 bases matching TRBD1. V shed 3 bases, J shed 0 bases, and the junction held 2 bases outside the gene matches. The germline V gene has CDR1 KGHSH and CDR2 LQKENI. There are 15 residues in the CDR3. The DNA for the CDR3 is TGTGCCAGCTCACCGGGGACAGGGATGAACACTGAAGCTTTCTTT. Its translation is CASSPGTGMNTEAFF. The entire variable domain, with the rest obtained from reference TRBV18 and TRBJ1-1, is as follows: NAGVMQNPRHLVRRRGQEARLRCSPMKGHSHVYWYRQLPEEGLKFMVYLQKENIIDESGMPKERFSAEFPKEGPSILRIQQVVRGDSAAYFCASSPGTGMNTEAFFGQGTRLTVV.

This clone was counted once. The chain joins TRBV5-6 to TRBJ1-6; 7 bases map to TRBD1. Trimming at V came to 2 bases and at J to 9 bases, leaving 5 bases not matched to a gene. CDR1 is SGHDT, CDR2 YYEEEE, per germline. This CDR3 has 14 amino acids. The CDR3 nucleotides are TGTGCCAGCAGCTTACAGGGGTCGGGTTCACCCCTCCACTTT. As protein: CASSLQGSGSPLHF.